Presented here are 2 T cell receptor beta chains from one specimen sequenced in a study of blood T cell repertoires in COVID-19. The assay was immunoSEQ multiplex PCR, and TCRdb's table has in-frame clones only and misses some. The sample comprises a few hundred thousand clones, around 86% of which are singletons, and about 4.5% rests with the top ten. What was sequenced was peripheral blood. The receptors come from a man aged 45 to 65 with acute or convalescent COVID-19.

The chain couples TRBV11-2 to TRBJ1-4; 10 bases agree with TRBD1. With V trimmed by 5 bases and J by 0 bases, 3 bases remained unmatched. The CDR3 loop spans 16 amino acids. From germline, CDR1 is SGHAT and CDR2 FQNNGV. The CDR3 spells CASSIGQGATNEKLFF. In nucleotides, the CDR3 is TGTGCCAGCAGCATCGGACAGGGGGCAACTAATGAAAAACTGTTTTTT.

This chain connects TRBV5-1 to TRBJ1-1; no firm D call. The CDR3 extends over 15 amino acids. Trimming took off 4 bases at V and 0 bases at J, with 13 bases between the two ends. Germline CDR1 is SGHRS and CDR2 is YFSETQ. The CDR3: CASSPFNGVNTEAFF. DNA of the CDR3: TGCGCCAGCAGCCCATTTAACGGGGTGAACACTGAAGCTTTCTTT.